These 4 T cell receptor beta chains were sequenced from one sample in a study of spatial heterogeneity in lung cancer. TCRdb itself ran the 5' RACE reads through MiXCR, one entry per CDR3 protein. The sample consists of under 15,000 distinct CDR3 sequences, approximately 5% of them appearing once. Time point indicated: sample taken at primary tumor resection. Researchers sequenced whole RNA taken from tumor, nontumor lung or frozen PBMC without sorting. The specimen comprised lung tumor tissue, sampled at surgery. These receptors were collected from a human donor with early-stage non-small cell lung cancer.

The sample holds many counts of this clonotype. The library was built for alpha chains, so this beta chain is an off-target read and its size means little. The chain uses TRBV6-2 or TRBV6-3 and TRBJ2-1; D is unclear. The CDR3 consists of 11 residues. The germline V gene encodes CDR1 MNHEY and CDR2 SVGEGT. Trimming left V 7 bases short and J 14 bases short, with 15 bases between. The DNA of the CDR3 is TGTGCCAGCACCTCCCCCCCAGAGGAGTTCTTC. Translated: CASTSPPEEFF.

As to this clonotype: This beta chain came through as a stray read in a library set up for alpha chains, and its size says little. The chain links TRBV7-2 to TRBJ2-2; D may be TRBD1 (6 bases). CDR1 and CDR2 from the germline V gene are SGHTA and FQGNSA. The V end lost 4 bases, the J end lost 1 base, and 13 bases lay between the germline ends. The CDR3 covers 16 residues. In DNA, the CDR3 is TGTGCCAGCAGCTATGGACAGATTTTGAACACCGGGGAGCTGTTTTTT. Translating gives CASSYGQILNTGELFF.

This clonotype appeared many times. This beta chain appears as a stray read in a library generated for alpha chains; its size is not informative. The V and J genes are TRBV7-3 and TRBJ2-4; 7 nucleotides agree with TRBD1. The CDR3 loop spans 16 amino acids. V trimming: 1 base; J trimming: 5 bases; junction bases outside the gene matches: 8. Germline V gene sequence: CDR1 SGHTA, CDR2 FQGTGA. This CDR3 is CASSLSPRGYENIQYF. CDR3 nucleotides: TGTGCCAGCAGCTTAAGCCCCAGGGGGTACGAAAACATTCAGTACTTC.

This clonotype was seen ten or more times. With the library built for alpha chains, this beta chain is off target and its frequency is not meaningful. The CDR3 DNA is TGTGCCAGCAGCTTACCCCAGGGCGGTGATACGCAGTATTTT. It specifies CASSLPQGGDTQYF. The chain has TRBV11-1 and TRBJ2-3, with a tentative D call TRBD1 (5 bases). V was shortened by 2 bases and J by 6 bases, with 12 bases between the two germline ends. This CDR3 region has 14 residues. In germline, CDR1 is SGHAT, CDR2 FQDESV (reference sequence).